The sequence of this T cell receptor (beta chain) was determined in a study of regulatory T cells. The CDR3 runs 15 residues. V shed 6 bases and J shed 6 bases, with 18 bases lying between them. CDR1 MDHEN and CDR2 SYDVKM come from the germline V gene. A word on this clone: As yet, its antigen is unknown.

Points from the study as a whole: Hydrophobic residues at CDR3 positions 6 and 7 were enriched in conventional CD4+ T cells of CD3G-deficient patients.

Amplification used 52 TRBV primers and 13 TRBJ primers. Here immunoSEQ multiplex PCR was the method, and the copy in TCRdb shows in-frame clones only, minus some. The sample lists under 35,000 clones, over 90% seen once, with approximately 0.98% in the top ten. This chain connects TRBV28 to TRBJ1-5, with D perhaps matching TRBD1 (5 bases). This TCR derives from a child under 10 years old with CD3G deficiency. The specimen was conventional CD4+ T cells sorted from blood. The CDR3 here is CASSFGGRPGQPQHF. Here the CDR3 DNA reads TGTGCCAGCAGCTTCGGGGGAAGGCCCGGTCAGCCCCAGCATTTT.